This is a list of T cell receptor beta chains from one sample in a study of cytomegalovirus exposure and HLA in healthy donors. TCRdb keeps only in-frame clones here, not all; method: immunoSEQ multiplex PCR. The data hold about 64,000 clones, with 65% to 90% observed a single time. Source material: PBMCs. These receptors originate from a female donor in good health and CMV-seronegative. Both conserved end residues are part of each CDR3.

V	J	CDR3
TRBV7-9	TRBJ2-7	CASSLGRAYEQYF
TRBV2	TRBJ2-3	CASPGQPTDTQYF
TRBV28	TRBJ1-5	CASSPRRDNQNQPQHF
TRBV6-5	TRBJ2-3	CASSYLGKGATDTQYF
TRBV6-5	TRBJ2-4	CAAGGGVKNIQYF
TRBV28	TRBJ1-2	CASSPHYGYTF
TRBV28	TRBJ1-2	CASSSGINYGYTF
TRBV4-1	TRBJ1-1	CASSRKRDSEGAFF
TRBV18	TRBJ1-1	CANSPGSTEAFF
TRBV11-2	TRBJ2-2	CASSLGQGAVGELFF
TRBV28	TRBJ2-7	CASLLALGEEQYF
TRBV6-1	TRBJ2-3	CASSDPSVDTQYF
TRBV2	TRBJ1-2	CASKGQGNYGYTF
TRBV11-1	TRBJ2-5	CASTSTGLPEETQYF
TRBV7-2	TRBJ1-1	CASSLQGRYTEAFF